This passage covers 21 T cell receptor beta chains from one sample sequenced in a study of shared clonotypes between healthy human individuals. Libraries were prepared by immunoSEQ multiplex PCR; TCRdb keeps only in-frame clonotypes and omits some of them. The sample yields some 2.1 million clones, over 85% seen once. Naive CD8 populations comprised CD45RO-negative cells positively selected for CCR7, excluding terminally differentiated effector memory CD45RA+ cells. What was sequenced was naive CD8+ T cells sorted from blood. The receptors shown here come from a man between 18 and 29 years old in good health.

This clone was picked up one time. The chain is built from TRBV4-3 and TRBJ2-1; 13 bases are a match to TRBD2. After removal of 6 bases from V and 5 bases from J, the junction contained 4 bases not matched to a gene. This CDR3 has 15 residues. Germline V gene lookup returns CDR1 LGHNA and CDR2 YSLEER. CDR3 sequence reads: CASSRTSGRDNEQFF. In nucleotides, the CDR3 is TGCGCCAGCAGTCGGACTAGCGGGAGAGACAATGAGCAGTTCTTC.

The chain joins TRBV6-1 to TRBJ1-1; D not certain. The CDR3 runs to 15 residues. The germline V gene encodes CDR1 MNHNS and CDR2 SASEGT. Between the trimmed V and J ends, which lost 4 bases and 0 bases, there was a span of 12 bases. The chain's CDR3 is CASSASVFMNTEAFF. The CDR3 DNA reads as TGTGCCAGCAGTGCTTCAGTGTTCATGAACACTGAAGCTTTCTTT.

This chain joins TRBV6-4 and TRBJ2-1; the match to TRBD2 covers 13 bases. Germline V CDR1 and CDR2: MRHNA, SNTAGT. This CDR3 is built from 16 residues. J was trimmed by 8 bases and V by 7 bases; bases with no gene match: 11. The CDR3 is CASNEGGLAGPDEQFF. The CDR3 nucleotides are TGTGCCAGCAATGAAGGGGGACTAGCGGGACCTGATGAGCAGTTCTTC.

V usage is TRBV7-9 and J usage is TRBJ2-5; 12 bases map to TRBD2. Germline V gives CDR1 SEHNR, CDR2 FQNEAQ (reference sequence). V trimming: 4 bases; J trimming: 4 bases; junction bases outside the gene matches: 13. The CDR3 is 18 residues long. CDR3 in amino acids: CASSWTSGESDVRETQYF. The CDR3 DNA sequence: TGTGCCAGCAGCTGGACTAGCGGGGAGTCAGACGTACGAGAGACCCAGTACTTC.

This sequence joins TRBV18 and TRBJ2-7; 9 bases match TRBD2. This CDR3 region has 16 residues. Germline lookup yields CDR1 KGHSH and CDR2 LQKENI. The trim removed 3 bases at V and 2 bases at J, leaving 8 bases unmatched. The CDR3 coding sequence is TGTGCCAGCTCACCTGTACCGACTAGCGGTACCTACGAGCAGTACTTC. This encodes CASSPVPTSGTYEQYF.

A remark on this clone: At the DNA level, this CDR3 is encoded by other sequences in the same sample as well. The chain links TRBV4-3 to TRBJ2-7, with 8 bases lining up with TRBD1. Germline CDR1 LGHNA, CDR2 YSLEER. There are 14 residues in the CDR3. Unmatched junction bases numbered 1, after V lost 1 base and J lost 2 bases. The CDR3 region is CASSQGTGPYEQYF. The DNA for the CDR3 is TGCGCCAGCAGCCAAGGGACAGGGCCCTACGAGCAGTACTTC.

V usage is TRBV29-1 and J usage is TRBJ1-1; D is undetermined. Germline CDR1 is SQVTM and CDR2 is ANQGSEA. The CDR3 totals 12 residues. Trimming pared 4 bases from V and 6 bases from J, leaving 12 bases between. The CDR3 here is CSVVGDSAEAFF. CDR3 in DNA: TGCAGCGTTGTAGGAGATTCTGCTGAAGCTTTCTTT.

This chain joins TRBV20-1 and TRBJ1-1, with unresolved D. Germline values: CDR1 DFQATT, CDR2 SNEGSKA (reference sequence). The CDR3 runs 11 residues. V gave up 2 bases and J gave up 8 bases, with 9 bases separating them. The CDR3 sequence: CSARLEIEAFF. The CDR3 nucleotides read TGCAGTGCTAGACTTGAAATCGAAGCTTTCTTT.

This chain links TRBV6-6 with TRBJ2-3, with a weak D call TRBD2 (6 bases). This CDR3 comprises 15 residues. The germline CDR1 and CDR2 sequences are MNHNY and SVGAGI (reference sequence). Trimming left V 5 bases short and J 0 bases short, with 12 bases between. The CDR3 coding sequence is TGTGCCAGCAGTCCCACTAGCCTTAGCACAGATACGCAGTATTTT. It encodes CASSPTSLSTDTQYF.

This clone was counted once. The chain links TRBV25-1 to TRBJ2-7, with 9 bases that match TRBD1. The CDR3 contains 14 residues. V trimming: 6 bases; J trimming: 3 bases; junction bases outside the gene matches: 6. The germline V gene encodes CDR1 MGHDK and CDR2 SYGVNS. DNA of the CDR3: TGTGCCAGCAGCGTAGGACAGGGGTACTACGAGCAGTACTTC. Translating it yields CASSVGQGYYEQYF.

The gene calls are TRBV14 and TRBJ2-7; TRBD1 aligns across 7 bases. V was clipped by 3 bases and J by 4 bases; unmatched bases: 12. CDR1 SGHDN and CDR2 FVKESK come from the germline V gene. The length of the CDR3 is 16 residues. The CDR3 coding sequence is TGTGCCAGCAGCCAGGATAGAGACAACAGGGGATACGAGCAGTACTTC. It translates to CASSQDRDNRGYEQYF.

The chain links TRBV7-6 to TRBJ2-7; 12 bases are shared with TRBD2. CDR1 and CDR2 (germline): SGHVS, FNYEAQ. This CDR3 contains 14 residues. V gave up 5 bases and J gave up 7 bases; unmatched junction bases: 6. The CDR3 DNA reads TGTGCCAGCAGCGAGACTAGCGGGAGCACAGAGCAGTACTTC. Its translation is CASSETSGSTEQYF.

V is TRBV5-6 and J is TRBJ2-7; TRBD1 might be the D (5 bases). Trimming took 0 bases from V and 3 from J, leaving 10 bases between them. The CDR3 spans 14 residues. Germline V CDR1 and CDR2: SGHDT, YYEEEE. CDR3 loop: CASSLGGGHYEQYF. The CDR3 bases are TGTGCCAGCAGCTTGGGGGGCGGACACTACGAGCAGTACTTC.

The chain carries TRBV19 and TRBJ1-5; perhaps TRBD1 as D (5 bases). Per the germline V gene, CDR1 is LNHDA and CDR2 is SQIVND (reference sequence). The CDR3 has 16 residues. Trimming left V 3 bases short and J 0 bases short, with 12 bases between. The CDR3 is CASSMGGGYSNQPQHF. CDR3 DNA sequence: TGTGCCAGTAGTATGGGGGGAGGGTATAGCAATCAGCCCCAGCATTTT.

The J gene is TRBJ1-1, the V gene TRBV30, with D unclear. Germline V gene sequence: CDR1 GTSNPN, CDR2 SVGIG (reference sequence). The CDR3 covers 10 residues. CDR3 DNA sequence: TGTGCGCACGGTATGACTGAAGCTTTCTTT. It specifies CAHGMTEAFF.

This chain links TRBV7-8 with TRBJ2-1; D uncertain. Germline V gene data show CDR1 as SGHVS and CDR2 as FQNEAQ. Trimming cost V 1 base and J 9 bases, with 19 bases left between them. This CDR3 contains 16 residues. The DNA of the CDR3 is TGTGCCAGCAGCTTAGAGTTCCGCGGTGGAACTGGTGAGCAGTTCTTC. Protein: CASSLEFRGGTGEQFF.

The genes are TRBV4-1 and TRBJ2-7, with 7 bases fitting TRBD2. Germline V gene sequence: CDR1 MGHRA, CDR2 YSYEKL. The V and J ends lost 8 bases and 0 bases, in that order; junction bases with no gene match: 4. CDR3 length: 13 residues. CDR3 sequence: CASGPSGSYEQYF. The CDR3 region has the DNA TGCGCCAGCGGCCCTAGCGGCTCCTACGAGCAGTACTTC.

With respect to this clone: The identical CDR3 is also encoded by other nucleotide sequences in the sample. The chain carries TRBV7-9 and TRBJ2-3, with no clear D. Germline V CDR1 and CDR2: SEHNR, FQNEAQ (reference sequence). The CDR3 contains 13 residues. With 4 bases removed from V and 3 bases from J, the gap between germline ends came to 8 bases. The CDR3 loop is CASSSPGTDTQYF. The CDR3, as DNA: TGTGCCAGCAGCTCCCCCGGGACAGATACGCAGTATTTT.

V gene TRBV25-1 combines with J gene TRBJ2-1; the D is unclear. The CDR3 spans 11 residues. Germline-derived CDR1 and CDR2 are MGHDK and SYGVNS. Between the trimmed V and J ends, which lost 2 bases and 14 bases, there was a span of 10 bases. The CDR3 DNA is TGTGCCAGCAGTGAAGGGGTCGGAGAGTTCTTC. It specifies CASSEGVGEFF. The full variable domain, rest sourced from reference TRBV25-1 and TRBJ2-1, is EADIYQTPRYLVIGTGKKITLECSQTMGHDKMYWYQQDPGMELHLIHYSYGVNSTEKGDLSSESTVSRIRTEHFPLTLESARPSHTSQYLCASSEGVGEFFGPGTRLTVL.

The J gene is TRBJ2-1, the V gene TRBV28; D gene ambiguous. The V end lost 2 bases, the J end lost 6 bases, and 11 bases lay between the germline ends. Looked up from germline, CDR1 is MDHEN and CDR2 is SYDVKM. This CDR3 contains 14 residues. CDR3 residues: CASSLVFSPNEQFF. The DNA for the CDR3 is TGTGCCAGCAGTTTAGTCTTTTCGCCCAATGAGCAGTTCTTC.

The J gene is TRBJ2-7, the V gene TRBV2, with 9 bases lining up with TRBD1. Germline V CDR1 and CDR2: SNHLY, FYNNEI. CDR3 length: 14 residues. The J segment lost 4 bases and the V segment lost 3 bases, leaving 4 bases of the junction unmatched. The CDR3 here is CASSDGQGQYEQYF. The DNA of the CDR3 is TGTGCCAGCAGTGATGGACAGGGGCAGTACGAGCAGTACTTC.